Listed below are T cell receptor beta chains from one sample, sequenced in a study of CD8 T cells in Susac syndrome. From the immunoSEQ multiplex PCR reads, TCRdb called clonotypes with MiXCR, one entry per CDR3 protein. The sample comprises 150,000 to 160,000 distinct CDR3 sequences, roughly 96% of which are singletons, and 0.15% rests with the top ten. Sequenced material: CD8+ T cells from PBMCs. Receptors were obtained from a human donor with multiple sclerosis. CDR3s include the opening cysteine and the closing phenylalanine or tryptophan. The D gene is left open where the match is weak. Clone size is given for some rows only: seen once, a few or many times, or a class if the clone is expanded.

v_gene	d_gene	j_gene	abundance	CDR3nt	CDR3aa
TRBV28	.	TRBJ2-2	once	TGTGCCAGCAGTTTTACGGGGCTGAACACCGGGGAGCTGTTTTTT	CASSFTGLNTGELFF
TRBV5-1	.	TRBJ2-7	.	TGCGCCAGCAGCTTGGACTTACAGGGCTACGAGCAGTACTTC	CASSLDLQGYEQYF
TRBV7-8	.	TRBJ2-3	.	TGTGCCACCGAGGTGGGGTCAGGGACAGATACGCAGTATTTT	CATEVGSGTDTQYF
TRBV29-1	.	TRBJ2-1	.	TGCAGCGGGATATCCGAGCGGGTTGAGCAGTTCTTC	CSGISERVEQFF
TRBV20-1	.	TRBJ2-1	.	TGCAGTGCATCTAGCCCTCCCTACAATGAGCAGTTCTTC	CSASSPPYNEQFF
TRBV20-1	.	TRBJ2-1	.	TGCAGTGCCTATGGTTTTGATAGTCTCTCAGCCAATGAGCAGTTCTTC	CSAYGFDSLSANEQFF
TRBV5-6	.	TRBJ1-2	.	TGTGCCAGCAGCTTGGTACCGGGACACCCGTGGACCTTC	CASSLVPGHPWTF
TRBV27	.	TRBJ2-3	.	TGTGCCAGCAGTTTGTATCAATCCGCGGATACGCAGTATTTT	CASSLYQSADTQYF
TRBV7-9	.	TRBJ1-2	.	TGTGCCAGCAGCCACCCGCCAACAGGGTTCTATGGCTACACCTTC	CASSHPPTGFYGYTF
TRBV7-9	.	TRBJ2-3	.	TGTGCCAGCAGCCGCTATGGGGGCACAGATACGCAGTATTTT	CASSRYGGTDTQYF
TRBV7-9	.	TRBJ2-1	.	TGTGCCAGCAGCTCGACGGCATGGGCCACCGACAATGAGCAGTTCTTC	CASSSTAWATDNEQFF
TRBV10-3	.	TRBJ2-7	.	TGTGCCATCAGTGAGTCACAAGAGTACGAGCAGTACTTC	CAISESQEYEQYF
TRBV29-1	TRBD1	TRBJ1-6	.	TGCAGCGTTGTTCAAAAGGGTGGATGGGACAGGAGATATAATTCACCCCTCCACTTT	CSVVQKGGWDRRYNSPLHF
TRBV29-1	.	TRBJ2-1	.	TGCAGCGTTGAAGTCAGGGGAAGGGATAATGAGCAGTTCTTC	CSVEVRGRDNEQFF
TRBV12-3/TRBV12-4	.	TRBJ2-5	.	TGTGCCAGCAGGGGCACATATCGGGAGACCCAGTACTTC	CASRGTYRETQYF
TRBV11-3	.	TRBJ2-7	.	TGTGCCAGCAGCTCTGGGGACTACGAGCAGTACTTC	CASSSGDYEQYF
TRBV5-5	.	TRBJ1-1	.	TGTGCCAGCAGCAAGGATCCGAACACTGAAGCTTTCTTT	CASSKDPNTEAFF
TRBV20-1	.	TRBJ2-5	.	TGCAGTGCTAGATCCAGGGGTGGGCAAGAGACCCAGTACTTC	CSARSRGGQETQYF
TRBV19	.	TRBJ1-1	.	TGTGCCAGTAGTGCGCGATGGACTGAAGCTTTCTTT	CASSARWTEAFF
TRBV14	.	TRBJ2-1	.	TGTGCCAGCAGCCAAGTAACTAGCAATGAGCAGTTCTTC	CASSQVTSNEQFF
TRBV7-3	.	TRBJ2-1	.	TGTGCCAGCAGCTTAACGTCTAGCAGCGATGAGCAGTTCTTC	CASSLTSSSDEQFF
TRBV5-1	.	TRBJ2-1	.	TGCGCCAGCAGCTCTAGCCTGGGCCTCTTATCTGAGCAGTTCTTC	CASSSSLGLLSEQFF
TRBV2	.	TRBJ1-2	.	TGTGCCAGCAGTGGAAGTAGGGGAGGCGATGGCTACACCTTC	CASSGSRGGDGYTF
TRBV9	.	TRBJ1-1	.	TGTGCCAGCAGCGTAGAGGCAGACTTCATGAACACTGAAGCTTTCTTT	CASSVEADFMNTEAFF
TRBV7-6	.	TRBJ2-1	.	TGTGCCGCCCGCCCATTCTCTAGTGAGCAGTTCTTC	CAARPFSSEQFF
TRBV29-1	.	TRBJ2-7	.	TGCAGCGTTGAAGGAGGGGACCTTCTGCTCGAGCAGTACTTC	CSVEGGDLLLEQYF
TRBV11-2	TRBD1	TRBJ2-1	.	TGTGCCAGCAGCGCAACAGGGGCAGATTACAATGAGCAGTTCTTC	CASSATGADYNEQFF
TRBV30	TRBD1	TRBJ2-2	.	TGTGCCTGGAGTCACGGACAGGGAGTCACGGGGGAGCTGTTTTTT	CAWSHGQGVTGELFF
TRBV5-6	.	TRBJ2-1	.	TGTGCCAGCAGCTTGACGGTTAGCTCCTACAATGAGCAGTTCTTC	CASSLTVSSYNEQFF
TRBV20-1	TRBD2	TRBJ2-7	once	TGCAGTGCTCCTCCCGTAGGTAGCGGGGCCTCCTACGAGCAGTACTTC	CSAPPVGSGASYEQYF
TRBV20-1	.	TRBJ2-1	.	TGCAGTGCTAGAAGGCAGCTTGGGAACAATGAGCAGTTCTTC	CSARRQLGNNEQFF
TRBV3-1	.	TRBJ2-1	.	TGTGCCAGCAGCCCGGGACTCGACTCAAGCTCCTACAATGAGCAGTTCTTC	CASSPGLDSSSYNEQFF
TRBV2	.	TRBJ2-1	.	TGTGCCAGCAGTGAAAGTGCGACAGTCAACGAGCAGTTCTTC	CASSESATVNEQFF
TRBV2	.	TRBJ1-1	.	TGTGCCAGCAGTGATCGGGGTACTTTCTTT	CASSDRGTFF
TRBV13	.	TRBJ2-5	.	TGTGCCAGCAGCTTACCAGCGGGAGAGACCCAGTACTTC	CASSLPAGETQYF
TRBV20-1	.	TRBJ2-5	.	TGCAGTGCTGGGTCAGATCCTTTCCAAGAGACCCAGTACTTC	CSAGSDPFQETQYF
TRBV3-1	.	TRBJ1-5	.	TGTGCCAGCAGCCAAGATCTAGGGGTGCCGAATCAGCCCCAGCATTTT	CASSQDLGVPNQPQHF
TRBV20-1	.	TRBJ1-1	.	TGCAGTGCTAGAGATCTGGCGGCTGAAGCTTTCTTT	CSARDLAAEAFF
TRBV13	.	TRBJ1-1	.	TGTGCCAGCAGCTTAAGGGATGGGGCCGAGGACACTGAAGCTTTCTTT	CASSLRDGAEDTEAFF
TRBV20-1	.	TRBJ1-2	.	TGCAGTGCTAGATCATCCGGGACGAATGGCTACACCTTC	CSARSSGTNGYTF
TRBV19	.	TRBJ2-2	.	TGTGCCAGTAGTATTGGTACGAACACCGGGGAGCTGTTTTTT	CASSIGTNTGELFF
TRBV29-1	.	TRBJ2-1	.	TGCAGCGTTGAGGGCAGCAATGAGCAGTTCTTC	CSVEGSNEQFF
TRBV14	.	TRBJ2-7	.	TGTGCCAGCAGCGAGCCGGGACGGTTCTACGAGCAGTACTTC	CASSEPGRFYEQYF
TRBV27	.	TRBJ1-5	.	TGTGCCAGCAGTTTAGGCAGTGCGGGCAATCAGCCCCAGCATTTT	CASSLGSAGNQPQHF
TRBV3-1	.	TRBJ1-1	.	TGTGCCAGCAGCCAAGTACTGGGCCTGAACACTGAAGCTTTCTTT	CASSQVLGLNTEAFF
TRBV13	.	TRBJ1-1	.	TGTGCCAGCAGCTGGGGGGAGAGTGAAGCTTTCTTT	CASSWGESEAFF
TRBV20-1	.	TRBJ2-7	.	TGCAGTGCTCGTACTACAGAACTAAGCTCCTACGAGCAGTACTTC	CSARTTELSSYEQYF
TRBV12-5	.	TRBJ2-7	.	TGTGCTAGTGGTTTGACACAGGGCCGCGAGCAGTACTTC	CASGLTQGREQYF
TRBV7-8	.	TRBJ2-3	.	TGTGCCACCGAAACGGGGAGCACAGATACGCAGTATTTT	CATETGSTDTQYF
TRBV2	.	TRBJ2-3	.	TGTGCCAGCAGTTTGTCGCAGGTCTCCATCGTTATTATAGATACGCAGTATTTT	CASSLSQVSIVIIDTQYF
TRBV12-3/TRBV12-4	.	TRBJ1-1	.	TGTGCCAGCAGAACGACAGAAATACCGAACACTGAAGCTTTCTTT	CASRTTEIPNTEAFF
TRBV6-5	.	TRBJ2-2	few	TGTGCCAGCAGTTACGCCGGGGAGCTGTTTTTT	CASSYAGELFF
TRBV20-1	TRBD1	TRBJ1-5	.	TGCAGTGCCAACGACAGGGGAGACAATCAGCCCCAGCATTTT	CSANDRGDNQPQHF
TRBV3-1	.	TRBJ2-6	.	TGTGCCAGCAGCCCCTGGGCCCTATATGAAGCTGGGGCCAACGTCCTGACTTTC	CASSPWALYEAGANVLTF
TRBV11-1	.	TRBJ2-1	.	TGTGCCAGCAGCCCGATGGGCGGTAGCTCCTACAATGAGCAGTTCTTC	CASSPMGGSSYNEQFF
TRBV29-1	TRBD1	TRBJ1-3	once	TGCAGCTATAGACAGGGGACTGGAAACACCATATATTTT	CSYRQGTGNTIYF
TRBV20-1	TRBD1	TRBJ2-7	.	TGCAGTGCTTCGGACAGGTTCTACGAGCAGTACTTC	CSASDRFYEQYF
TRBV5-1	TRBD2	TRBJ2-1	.	TGCGCCAGCAGCCTGGGACTAGCGGGGGGGATCTCCTACAATGAGCAGTTCTTC	CASSLGLAGGISYNEQFF
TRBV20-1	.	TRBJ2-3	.	TGCAGTGCCCGAGGGACATCTAGCACAGATACGCAGTATTTT	CSARGTSSTDTQYF
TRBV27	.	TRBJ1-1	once	TGTGCCAGCAGAGCAGAACAGGGCATGAACACTGAAGCTTTCTTT	CASRAEQGMNTEAFF